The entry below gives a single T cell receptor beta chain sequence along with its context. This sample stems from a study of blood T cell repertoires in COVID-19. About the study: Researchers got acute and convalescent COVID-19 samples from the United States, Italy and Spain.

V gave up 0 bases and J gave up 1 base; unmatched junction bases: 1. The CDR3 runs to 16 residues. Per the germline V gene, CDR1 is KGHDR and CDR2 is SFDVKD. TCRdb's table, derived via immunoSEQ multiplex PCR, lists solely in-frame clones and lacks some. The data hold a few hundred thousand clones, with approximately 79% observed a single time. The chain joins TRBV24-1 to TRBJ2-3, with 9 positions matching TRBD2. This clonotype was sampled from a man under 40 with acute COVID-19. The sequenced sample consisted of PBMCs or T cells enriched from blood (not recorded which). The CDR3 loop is CATSDLPSGGTDTQYF. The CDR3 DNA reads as TGTGCCACCAGTGATTTGCCTAGCGGGGGCACAGATACGCAGTATTTT.